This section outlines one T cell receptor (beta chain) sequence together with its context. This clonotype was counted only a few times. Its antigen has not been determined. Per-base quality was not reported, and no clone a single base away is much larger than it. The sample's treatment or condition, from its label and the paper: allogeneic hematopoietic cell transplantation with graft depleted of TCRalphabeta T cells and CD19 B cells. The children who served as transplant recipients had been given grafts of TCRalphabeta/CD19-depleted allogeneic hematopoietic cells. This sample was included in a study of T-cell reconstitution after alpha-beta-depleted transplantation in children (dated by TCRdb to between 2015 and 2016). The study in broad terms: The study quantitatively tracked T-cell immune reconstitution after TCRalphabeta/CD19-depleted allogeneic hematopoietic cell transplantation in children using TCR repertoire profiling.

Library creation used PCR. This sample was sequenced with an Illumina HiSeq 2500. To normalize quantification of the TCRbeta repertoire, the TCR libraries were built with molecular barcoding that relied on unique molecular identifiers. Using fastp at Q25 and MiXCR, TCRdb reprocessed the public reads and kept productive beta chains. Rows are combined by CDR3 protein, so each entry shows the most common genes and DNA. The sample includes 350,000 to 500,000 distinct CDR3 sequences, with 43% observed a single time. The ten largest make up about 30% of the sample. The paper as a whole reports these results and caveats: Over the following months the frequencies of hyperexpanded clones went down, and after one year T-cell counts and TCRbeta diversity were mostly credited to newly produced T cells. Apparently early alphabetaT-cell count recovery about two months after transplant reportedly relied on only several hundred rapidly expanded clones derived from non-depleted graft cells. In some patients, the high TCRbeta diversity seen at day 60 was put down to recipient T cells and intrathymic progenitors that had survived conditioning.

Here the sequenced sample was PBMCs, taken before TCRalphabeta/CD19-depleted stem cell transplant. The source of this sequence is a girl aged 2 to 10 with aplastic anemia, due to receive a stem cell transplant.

This receptor carries the CDR3 CSGSKGISGNEQFF. At the DNA level, the sequence is TGCAGTGGGAGTAAGGGAATATCAGGGAATGAGCAGTTCTTC. This receptor chain uses TRBV20-1 and TRBJ2-1; perhaps TRBD1 is the D gene, with 5 bases matching. Based on the germline V gene (reference sequence), the CDR1 and CDR2 sequences are DFQATT and SNEGSKA. The CDR3, from cysteine to phenylalanine, totals 14 residues. Only the CDR3 DNA stays, 42 bases, in frame from base 1. V is clipped by 7 bases and J by 7 bases, and the sequence between their germline boundaries is 20 bases long.